Listed here are 10 T cell receptor beta chains from one sample, sequenced in a study of OX40 agonist ivuxolimab in advanced cancers. Measured with immunoSEQ multiplex PCR; TCRdb has only the in-frame clones, and not every one. The sample records under 90,000 clones, approximately 84% being singletons. Sequencing was performed on CD4+ or CD8+ T cells sorted from blood, taken in a trial of the OX40 agonist ivuxolimab. These receptors all stem from an adult with an advanced solid tumor such as melanoma, head and neck, liver or kidney cancer.

The J gene is TRBJ1-1, the V gene TRBV28; no reliable D call. Per the germline V gene, CDR1 is MDHEN and CDR2 is SYDVKM. The V end was cut by 7 bases, the J end by 4 bases, with 13 bases between. This CDR3 contains 13 residues. Here the CDR3 reads CASISTTGTEAFF. The CDR3, as DNA: TGTGCCAGCATCAGCACCACGGGCACTGAAGCTTTCTTT.

The genes are TRBV7-2 and TRBJ2-7; 9 bases are shared with TRBD1. V dropped 4 bases and J dropped 4; count of bases not matched to a gene: 5. The CDR3 length is 14 residues. CDR1 is SGHTA and CDR2 is FQGNSA in the germline V gene. CDR3 coding DNA: TGTGCCAGCAGCTCCCGGGACAGGGTTTACGAGCAGTACTTC. Amino acids: CASSSRDRVYEQYF.

In DNA, the CDR3 is TGTGCCAGCAGCTCTCAACAGGGCTTTAATGAAAAACTGTTTTTT. Translated: CASSSQQGFNEKLFF. The genes are TRBV7-2 and TRBJ1-4; perhaps TRBD1 as D (6 bases). The CDR3 is 15 residues long. V dropped 4 bases and J dropped 4 bases, with 13 bases sitting between them. Germline assignment: CDR1 SGHTA and CDR2 FQGNSA.

The chain recombines TRBV7-9 with TRBJ2-3, with unresolved D. Germline values: CDR1 SEHNR, CDR2 FQNEAQ (reference sequence). V shed 0 bases and J shed 0 bases, with 7 bases lying between them. The CDR3 covers 15 residues. The CDR3 is CASSLARSSTDTQYF. CDR3 coding DNA: TGTGCCAGCAGCTTAGCGAGGTCTAGCACAGATACGCAGTATTTT.

This chain links TRBV4-3 with TRBJ1-6, with 11 bases lining up with TRBD1. CDR3 length equals 18 residues. Germline V gene sequence: CDR1 LGHNA, CDR2 YSLEER. With 0 bases clipped from V and 7 bases from J, the junction kept 8 bases outside the gene matches. CDR3 nucleotides: TGCGCCAGCAGCCAAGAGGTACCGGACAGGGGGCAAAATTCACCCCTCCACTTT. Amino acids: CASSQEVPDRGQNSPLHF.

This chain links TRBV27 with TRBJ1-5; D gene uncertain. Germline CDR1 reads MNHEY; CDR2 reads SMNVEV (reference sequence). The CDR3 length is 15 residues. The ends were cut back, 2 bases at V and 0 bases at J, with 8 bases in the middle. The CDR3 loop is CASSLNRYSNQPQHF. Written as DNA, the CDR3 is TGTGCCAGCAGTTTAAACAGATATAGCAATCAGCCCCAGCATTTT.

The chain uses TRBV7-9 and TRBJ2-1; 8 bases fit TRBD1. This CDR3 spans 15 amino acids. Trimming at V came to 5 bases and at J to 5 bases, leaving 8 bases not matched to a gene. CDR1 is SEHNR and CDR2 is FQNEAQ in the germline V gene (reference sequence). CDR3 sequence (DNA): TGTGCCAGCAGCCACCCGGGACAGGCAAACAATGAGCAGTTCTTC. Its translation: CASSHPGQANNEQFF.

The chain combines TRBV19 with TRBJ1-4; 7 positions match TRBD1. The length of the CDR3 is 18 residues. The germline V gene encodes CDR1 LNHDA and CDR2 SQIVND (reference sequence). V lost 3 bases and J lost 0; bases outside the gene matches: 10. CDR3 sequence: CASSMGDRGAATNEKLFF. The CDR3 nucleotides read TGTGCCAGTAGTATGGGGGACAGAGGGGCTGCAACTAATGAAAAACTGTTTTTT.

The J gene is TRBJ2-3, the V gene TRBV7-8; D remains ambiguous. This CDR3 is built from 14 residues. The V end was cut by 7 bases, the J end by 0 bases, with 11 bases between. Germline CDR1 and CDR2: SGHVS and FQNEAQ. The CDR3 region has the DNA TGTGCCAGCAAGCGCGGATCTAGCACAGATACGCAGTATTTT. Translated: CASKRGSSTDTQYF.

This clone was seen only a few times. V and J are TRBV6-6 and TRBJ1-4; D gene ambiguous. CDR1 and CDR2 (germline): MNHNY, SVGAGI (reference sequence). This CDR3 has 15 amino acids. V lost 6 bases, J lost 7 bases, and 18 bases lay in between. The CDR3 spells CASSPMDSPGEKLFF. Written as DNA, the CDR3 is TGTGCCAGCAGCCCTATGGATTCTCCGGGTGAAAAACTGTTTTTT.